This section outlines one TCR beta chain sequence together with its context. Its target is unknown. At one boundary the junction diverges from the germline segment, which might be a read error. This specimen comes from a study of CD8+CD57+ T cells in acquired aplastic anemia. Template material for TCR beta VDJ and CDR3 profiling consisted of genomic DNA. One entry per CDR3 protein results from TCRdb running MiXCR on the reads. Seen here are 33,000 or so distinct CDR3 sequences, 76% observed once, and the top ten hold approximately 22%. The CDR3 totals 14 residues. The germline V gene encodes CDR1 MDHEN and CDR2 SYDVKM. Study-level points and caveats: No significant difference in CD8+ Simpson's diversity was found between patients and controls.

The sample taken for sequencing was sorted CD4+, CD8+, or CD8+CD57+ T cells (not recorded which) from PBMCs. The chain is built from TRBV28 and TRBJ2-2, with TRBD2 matching 7 bases. The source of this sequence is a human donor in good health, serving as a control. Here the CDR3 reads CASSLTSATGELLF. CDR3 in DNA: TGTGCCAGCAGTCTAACTAGCGCAACCGGGGAGCTGCTTTTT.